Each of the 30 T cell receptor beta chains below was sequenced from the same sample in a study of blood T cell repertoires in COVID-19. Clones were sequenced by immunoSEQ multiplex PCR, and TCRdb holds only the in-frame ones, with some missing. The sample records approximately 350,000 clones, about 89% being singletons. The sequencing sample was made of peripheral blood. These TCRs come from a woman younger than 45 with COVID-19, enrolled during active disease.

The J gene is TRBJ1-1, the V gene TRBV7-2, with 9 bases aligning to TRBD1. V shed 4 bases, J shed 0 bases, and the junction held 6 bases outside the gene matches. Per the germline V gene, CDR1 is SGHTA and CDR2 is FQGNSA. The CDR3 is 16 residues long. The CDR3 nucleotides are TGTGCCAGCAGCTCGGACAGGGGAGCTCTGAACACTGAAGCTTTCTTT. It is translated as CASSSDRGALNTEAFF.

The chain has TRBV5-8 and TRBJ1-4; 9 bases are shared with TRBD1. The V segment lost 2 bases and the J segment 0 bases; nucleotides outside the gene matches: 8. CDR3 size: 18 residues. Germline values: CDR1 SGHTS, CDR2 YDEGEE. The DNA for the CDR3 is TGTGCCAGCAGCTTACAGGGGGCCTCTTATGCAACTAATGAAAAACTGTTTTTT. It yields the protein CASSLQGASYATNEKLFF.

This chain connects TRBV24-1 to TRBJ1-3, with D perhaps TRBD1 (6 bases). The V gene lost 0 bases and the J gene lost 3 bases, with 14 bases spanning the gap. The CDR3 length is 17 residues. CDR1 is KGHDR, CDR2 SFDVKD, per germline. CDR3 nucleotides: TGTGCCACCAGTGATTTGGGGGGGGCAGTTGATGGAAACACCATATATTTT. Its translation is CATSDLGGAVDGNTIYF.

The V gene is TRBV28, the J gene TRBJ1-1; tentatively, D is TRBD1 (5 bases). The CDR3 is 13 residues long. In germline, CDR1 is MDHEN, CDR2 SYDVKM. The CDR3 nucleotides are TGTGCGATTAACATCGCGAAGGGGACTGAAGCTTTCTTT. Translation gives CAINIAKGTEAFF. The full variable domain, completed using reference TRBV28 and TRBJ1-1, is DVKVTQSSRYLVKRTGEKVFLECVQDMDHENMFWYRQDPGLGLRLIYFSYDVKMKEKGDIPEGYSVSREKKERFSLILESASTNQTSMYLCAINIAKGTEAFFGQGTRLTVV.

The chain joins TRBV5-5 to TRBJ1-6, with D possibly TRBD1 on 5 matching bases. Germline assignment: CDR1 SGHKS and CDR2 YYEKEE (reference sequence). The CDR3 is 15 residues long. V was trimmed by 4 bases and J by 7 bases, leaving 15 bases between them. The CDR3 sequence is CASSPIGVVNSPLHF. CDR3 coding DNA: TGTGCCAGCAGCCCGATAGGGGTAGTGAATTCACCCCTCCACTTT.

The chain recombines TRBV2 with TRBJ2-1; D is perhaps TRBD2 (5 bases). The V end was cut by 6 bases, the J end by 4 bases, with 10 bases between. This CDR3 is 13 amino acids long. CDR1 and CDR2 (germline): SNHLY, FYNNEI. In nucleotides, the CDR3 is TGTGCCAGCAGCCCCCGGGAATACAATGAGCAGTTCTTC. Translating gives CASSPREYNEQFF.

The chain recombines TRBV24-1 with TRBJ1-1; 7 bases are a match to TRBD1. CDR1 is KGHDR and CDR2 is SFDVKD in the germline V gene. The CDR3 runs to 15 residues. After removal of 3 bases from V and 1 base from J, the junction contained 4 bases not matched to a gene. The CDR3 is CATSDPRDRNTEAFF. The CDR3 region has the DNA TGTGCCACCAGTGATCCCCGGGACAGGAACACTGAAGCTTTCTTT.

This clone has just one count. CDR3 coding DNA: TGCGCCTCAGGAGAGGGACAACCCTTGAATGAGCAGTTCTTC. Translated: CASGEGQPLNEQFF. J is TRBJ2-1 and V is TRBV5-1; D is perhaps TRBD1 (6 bases). Germline CDR1 is SGHRS and CDR2 is YFSETQ. The CDR3 consists of 14 residues. Trimming pared 10 bases from V and 7 bases from J, leaving 21 bases between.

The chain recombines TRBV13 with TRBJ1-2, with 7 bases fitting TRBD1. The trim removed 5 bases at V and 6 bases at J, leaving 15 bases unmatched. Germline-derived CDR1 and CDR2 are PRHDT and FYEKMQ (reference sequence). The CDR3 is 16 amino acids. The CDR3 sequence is CASSPRDRAHRDGYTF. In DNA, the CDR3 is TGTGCCAGCAGCCCCCGTGACAGGGCGCATAGAGATGGCTACACCTTC.

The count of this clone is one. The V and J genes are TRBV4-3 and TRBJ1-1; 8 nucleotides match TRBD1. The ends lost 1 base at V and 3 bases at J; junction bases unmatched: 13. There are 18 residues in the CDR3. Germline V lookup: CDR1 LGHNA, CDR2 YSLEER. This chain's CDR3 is CASSQAGQGKGPDTEAFF. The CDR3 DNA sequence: TGCGCCAGCAGCCAAGCCGGACAGGGTAAGGGTCCGGACACTGAAGCTTTCTTT.

In DNA, the CDR3 is TGTGCCAGCAGTTACTCCCGCGACTCCTACAATGAGCAGTTCTTC. Translating it yields CASSYSRDSYNEQFF. The rearrangement uses TRBV6-6 and TRBJ2-1; no definite D call. Trimming removed 0 bases at V and 0 bases at J, with 6 bases between. The germline CDR1 and CDR2 sequences are MNHNY and SVGAGI (reference sequence). This CDR3 contains 15 residues.

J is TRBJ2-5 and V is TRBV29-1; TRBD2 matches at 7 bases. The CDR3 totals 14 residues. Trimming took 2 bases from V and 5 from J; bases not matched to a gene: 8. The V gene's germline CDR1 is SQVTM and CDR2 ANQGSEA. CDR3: CSVELRLAGETQYF. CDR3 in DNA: TGCAGCGTTGAACTTCGACTAGCCGGGGAGACCCAGTACTTC.

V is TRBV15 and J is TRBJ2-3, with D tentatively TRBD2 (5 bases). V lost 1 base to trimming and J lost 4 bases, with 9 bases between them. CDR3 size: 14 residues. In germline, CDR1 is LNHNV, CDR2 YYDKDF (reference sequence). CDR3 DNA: TGTGCCACCAGCAGAGTAGGGAGCGCAGATACGCAGTATTTT. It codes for CATSRVGSADTQYF.

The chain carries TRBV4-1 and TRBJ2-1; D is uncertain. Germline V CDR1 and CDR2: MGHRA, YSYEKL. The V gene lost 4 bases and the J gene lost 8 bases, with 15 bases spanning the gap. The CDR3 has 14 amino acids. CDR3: CASSLPNNIYEQFF. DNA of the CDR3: TGCGCCAGCAGCCTCCCCAACAACATCTATGAGCAGTTCTTC.

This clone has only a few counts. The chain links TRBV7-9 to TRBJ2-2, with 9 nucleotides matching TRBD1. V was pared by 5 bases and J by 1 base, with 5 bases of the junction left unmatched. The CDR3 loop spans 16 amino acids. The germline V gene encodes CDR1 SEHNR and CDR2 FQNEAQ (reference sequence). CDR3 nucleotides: TGTGCCAGCAGCCGACCGGGACAGGGGAACACCGGGGAGCTGTTTTTT. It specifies CASSRPGQGNTGELFF.

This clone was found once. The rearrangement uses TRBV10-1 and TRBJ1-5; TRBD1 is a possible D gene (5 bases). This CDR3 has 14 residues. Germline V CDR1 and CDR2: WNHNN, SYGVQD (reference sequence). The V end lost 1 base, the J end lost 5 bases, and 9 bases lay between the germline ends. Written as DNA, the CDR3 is TGCGCCAGCAGTGAGTACAGGACCGATCAGCCCCAGCATTTT. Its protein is CASSEYRTDQPQHF.

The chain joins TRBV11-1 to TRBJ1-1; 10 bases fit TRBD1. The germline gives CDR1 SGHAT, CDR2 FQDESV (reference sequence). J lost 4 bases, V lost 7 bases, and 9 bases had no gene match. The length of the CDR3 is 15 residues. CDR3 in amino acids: CASTGTGATGTEAFF. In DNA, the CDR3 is TGTGCCAGCACCGGGACAGGGGCCACCGGCACTGAAGCTTTCTTT.

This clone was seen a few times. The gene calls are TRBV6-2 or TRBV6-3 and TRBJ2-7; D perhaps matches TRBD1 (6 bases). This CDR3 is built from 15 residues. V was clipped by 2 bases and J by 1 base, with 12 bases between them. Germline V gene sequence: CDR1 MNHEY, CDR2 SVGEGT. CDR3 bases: TGTGCCAGCAGTTACGGGGGCGAGGGGTCCTACGAGCAGTACTTC. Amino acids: CASSYGGEGSYEQYF.

The CDR3 region is CASSLTGLGTGELFF. In DNA, the CDR3 is TGTGCCAGCAGCTTAACAGGGCTAGGGACCGGGGAGCTGTTTTTT. The chain recombines TRBV7-2 with TRBJ2-2, with D possibly matching TRBD1 (6 bases). Trimming cost V 2 bases and J 5 bases, with 12 bases left between them. Germline lookup yields CDR1 SGHTA and CDR2 FQGNSA. The CDR3 runs to 15 residues.

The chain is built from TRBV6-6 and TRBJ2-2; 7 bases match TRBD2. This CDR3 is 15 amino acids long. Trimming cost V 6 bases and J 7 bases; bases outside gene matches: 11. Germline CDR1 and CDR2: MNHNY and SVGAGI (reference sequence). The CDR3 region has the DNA TGTGCCAGCAGCCCTGCTAGCGGAGATTTCGGGGAGCTGTTTTTT. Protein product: CASSPASGDFGELFF.

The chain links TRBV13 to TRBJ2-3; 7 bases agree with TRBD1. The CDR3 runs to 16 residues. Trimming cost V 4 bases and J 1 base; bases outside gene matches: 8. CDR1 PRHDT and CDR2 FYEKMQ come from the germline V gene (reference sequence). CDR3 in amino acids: CASSSRTGSGTDTQYF. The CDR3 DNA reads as TGTGCCAGCAGCTCTCGGACAGGCTCTGGCACAGATACGCAGTATTTT.

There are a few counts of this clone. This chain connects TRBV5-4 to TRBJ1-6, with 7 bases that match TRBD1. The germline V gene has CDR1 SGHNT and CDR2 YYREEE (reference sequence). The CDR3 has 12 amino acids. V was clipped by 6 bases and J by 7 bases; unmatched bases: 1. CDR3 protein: CASKQGNSPLHF. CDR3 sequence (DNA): TGTGCCAGCAAACAGGGGAATTCACCCCTCCACTTT.

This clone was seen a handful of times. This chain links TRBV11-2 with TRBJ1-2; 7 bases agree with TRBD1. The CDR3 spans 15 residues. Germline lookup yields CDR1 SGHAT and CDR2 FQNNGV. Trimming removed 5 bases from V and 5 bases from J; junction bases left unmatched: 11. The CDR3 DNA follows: TGTGCCAGCAGCCCCGAGGGGGCGCATCGGTATGGCTACACCTTC. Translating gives CASSPEGAHRYGYTF. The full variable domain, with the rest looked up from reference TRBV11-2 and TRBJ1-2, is EAGVAQSPRYKIIEKRQSVAFWCNPISGHATLYWYQQILGQGPKLLIQFQNNGVVDDSQLPKDRFSAERLKGVDSTLKIQPAKLEDSAVYLCASSPEGAHRYGYTFGSGTRLTVV.

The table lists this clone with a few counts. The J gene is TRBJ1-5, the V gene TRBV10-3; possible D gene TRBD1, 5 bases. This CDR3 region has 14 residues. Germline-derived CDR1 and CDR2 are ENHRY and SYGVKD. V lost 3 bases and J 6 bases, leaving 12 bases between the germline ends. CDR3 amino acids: CAISDQGNGQPQHF. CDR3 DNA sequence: TGTGCCATCAGTGATCAGGGTAATGGTCAGCCCCAGCATTTT.

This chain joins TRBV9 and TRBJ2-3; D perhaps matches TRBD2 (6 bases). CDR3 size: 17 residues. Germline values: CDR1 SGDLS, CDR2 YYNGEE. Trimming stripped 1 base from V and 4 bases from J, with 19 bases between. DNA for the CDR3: TGTGCCAGCAGCGTAATGGGCGGGATTCGTAGGGCAGATACGCAGTATTTT. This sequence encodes CASSVMGGIRRADTQYF.

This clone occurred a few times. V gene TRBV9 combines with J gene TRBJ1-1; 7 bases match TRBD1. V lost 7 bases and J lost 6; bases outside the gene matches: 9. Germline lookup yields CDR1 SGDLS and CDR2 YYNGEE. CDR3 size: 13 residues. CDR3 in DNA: TGTGCCAGCTCACAGGGGCCGGGCGCTGAAGCTTTCTTT. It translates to CASSQGPGAEAFF.

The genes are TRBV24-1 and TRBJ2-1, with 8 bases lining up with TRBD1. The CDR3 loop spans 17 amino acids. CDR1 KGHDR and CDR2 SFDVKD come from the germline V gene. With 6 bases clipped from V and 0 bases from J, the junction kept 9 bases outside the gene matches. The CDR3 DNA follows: TGTGCCACCAGTAAATCCAGGGGGCTTCACTCCTACAATGAGCAGTTCTTC. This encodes CATSKSRGLHSYNEQFF.

As DNA, the CDR3 is TGTGCCACCAGTGACAGATTCCCCGGGGAGCTGTTTTTT. Translating it yields CATSDRFPGELFF. The V gene is TRBV24-1, the J gene TRBJ2-2; D unresolved. Trimming removed 4 bases from V and 6 bases from J, with 8 bases in between. CDR3 length: 13 amino acids. Per germline, CDR1 KGHDR and CDR2 SFDVKD.

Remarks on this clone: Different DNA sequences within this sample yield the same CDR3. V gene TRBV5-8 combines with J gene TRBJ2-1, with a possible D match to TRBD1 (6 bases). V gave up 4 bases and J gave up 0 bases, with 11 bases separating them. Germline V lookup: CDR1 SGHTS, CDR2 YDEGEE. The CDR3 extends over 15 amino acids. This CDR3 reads CASSPRTDSYNEQFF. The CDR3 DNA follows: TGTGCCAGCAGCCCAAGGACAGACTCCTACAATGAGCAGTTCTTC.

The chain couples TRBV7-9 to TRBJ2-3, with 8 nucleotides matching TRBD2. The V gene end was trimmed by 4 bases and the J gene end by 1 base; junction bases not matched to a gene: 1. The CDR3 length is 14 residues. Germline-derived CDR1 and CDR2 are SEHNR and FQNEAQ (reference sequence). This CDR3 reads CASSYGGGTDTQYF. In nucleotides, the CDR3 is TGTGCCAGCAGCTACGGGGGGGGCACAGATACGCAGTATTTT.